This TCR beta chain was documented in a study of CD8+ T cells in alopecia areata (dated by TCRdb to between 2018 and 2020). For the study in its entirety: Treated patients were enrolled in an open-label pilot trial of oral tofacitinib, 5 to 10 mg twice daily, for moderate-to-severe alopecia areata. Patients stayed on tofacitinib for 6 to 18 months and then had 6 months of follow-up off drug so that delayed response and recurrence could be assessed. The SALT score, which quantifies the percentage of affected scalp surface area, was used to measure disease severity in treated patients. In both human patients and the C3H/HeJ mouse model, the study applied high-throughput TCRbeta sequencing to look at T cell clonal expansion in alopecia areata. On the human side, TCRbeta sequencing was run on scalp tissue and on sorted CD4+ and CD8+ peripheral blood T cells from healthy controls and from alopecia areata patients with either patchy or totalis/universalis disease. Tofacitinib-treated patients had biopsies at baseline and at 4 and 24 weeks of treatment, with a later scalp biopsy in several patients. Scalp clonality was compared among normal scalp (n=4), patchy alopecia areata scalp (n=8), and alopecia totalis/universalis scalp (n=8). RNA came from the PAXgene miRNA kit for fixed scalp, the miRNeasy kit for PBMCs, and the RNeasy kit for mouse skin. immunoSEQ multiplex PCR using 35 Vbeta forward primers and 13 Jbeta reverse primers was used to amplify TCRbeta CDR3 regions. What the authors observed across the whole study: Many expanded lesional clones were found to persist in scalp and blood during tofacitinib treatment, and relapse after treatment cessation may be partly explained by this persistence. Because the treated cohort was small and had just a single nonresponder, larger studies are needed to establish links between baseline CD8+ expansion and response. Compared with normal scalp, lesional scalp, particularly in alopecia totalis/universalis, had higher clonality and more expanded CD8+ clones, which suggests antigenic drive. TCR sequences shared between patients were less clear than in mice, possibly partly because of HLA diversity in the patient population. Tofacitinib significantly decreased scalp clonality and the number of expanded CD8+ clones among the top 100 scalp clones. Unlike mouse skin, which is dominated by gammadelta T cells, normal human skin has resident alphabeta T cells that are also sequenced, and this complicates analysis of the scalp TCR repertoire.

Sequences SGHKS (CDR1) and YYEKEE (CDR2) are obtained from the germline V gene (reference sequence). V is clipped by 1 base and J by 0 bases, and the sequence between their germline boundaries is 2 bases long. The CDR3 numbers 12 residues from cysteine through phenylalanine. Here the CDR3 DNA is all that survives: 36 bases in frame from base 1. On this clone itself: No cognate antigen has been identified for it. No much larger clonotype is one base removed from it; base qualities were not supplied.

The library was produced with the immunoSEQ multiplex PCR assay. RNA was extracted from all samples and reverse transcribed into cDNA as template for TCR sequencing. First-strand cDNA was synthesized with SuperScript III using a 2:1 mix of oligo-dT and random hexamers. Amplification bias was assessed with a synthetic immune receptor repertoire, and residual bias was removed computationally. On the authors' methods: Raw reads were preprocessed to remove errors, and CDR3 was defined according to IMGT conventions as the region from the conserved cysteine to phenylalanine. To get clonality, Shannon entropy was normalized by log2 of the number of productive unique TCRs and the result was subtracted from 1. Whether each scalp clone was CD4 or CD8 was inferred by checking scalp TCRbeta sequences against the CD4 and CD8 repertoires from sorted blood. As stored in TCRdb, this immuneACCESS dataset retains in-frame rearrangements with V and J assigned. A fraction of the clones does not appear; measured against another copy, unresolved V genes explain less than half of the discrepancy, and the remainder lacks a known reason. V and J calls and clone size follow that table, whereas D and trimming were derived from the DNA. The sample yields about 270,000 clones; around three fifths were counted once. The ten largest clonotypes hold roughly 0.93% of the sample.

The treatment or condition label for this specimen denotes: oral pan-JAK inhibitor, 5-10 mg twice daily. Peripheral blood and lesional scalp punch biopsies were obtained from patients with alopecia areata. PBMCs were separated by density centrifugation and stained for CD3, CD4 and CD8, after which CD4+ and CD8+ T cells were sorted on a FACSAria. The specimen comprised CD4+ T cells sorted from blood, sampled around week 54, from a patient treated with tofacitinib. The receptor chain draws on TRBV5-5 and TRBJ2-7; no D segment can be confidently identified. The receptor was isolated from a human donor with alopecia areata. The bases are TGTGCCAGCAGCTTGTTCTCCTACGAGCAGTACTTC. Translation gives CASSLFSYEQYF.